The rows below give T cell receptor beta chains drawn from one sample of a study of T cells in Graves' hyperthyroidism and ophthalmopathy. TCRdb re-called the multiplex PCR reads with MiXCR, one entry per CDR3 protein. The table has over 500,000 distinct CDR3 sequences, about 16% seen once. Source material: blood. These receptors all stem from a woman under 40 with Graves' ophthalmopathy. Both conserved end residues are part of each CDR3. The D gene is left open where the match is weak. Some rows mark clone size as missing; the rest say once, few, many or name a class of expanded clone.

TRBJ1-2,TRBV7-2,NA,many,CASAPGRGIPNYGYTF,TGTGCCAGCGCCCCGGGACGGGGCATCCCTAACTATGGCTACACCTTC
TRBJ1-1,TRBV6-2/TRBV6-3,NA,NA,CASSYRGFSTEAFF,TGTGCCAGCAGTTATCGAGGCTTCTCCACTGAAGCTTTCTTT
TRBJ2-3,TRBV4-1,TRBD2,NA,CASSHIGGDTQYF,TGCGCCAGCAGCCACATCGGGGGGGATACGCAGTATTTT
TRBJ2-7,TRBV12-3/TRBV12-4,TRBD2,NA,CASSVAASGYEQYF,TGTGCCAGCAGCGTAGCGGCTAGCGGGTACGAGCAGTACTTC
TRBJ2-7,TRBV28,NA,many,CASSLLRGGYEQYF,TGTGCCAGCAGTTTACTAAGGGGAGGCTACGAGCAGTACTTC
TRBJ2-7,TRBV11-2,NA,NA,CASSSGGREKPEQYF,TGTGCCAGCAGTTCCGGAGGAAGGGAAAAGCCCGAGCAGTACTTC
TRBJ2-1,TRBV10-3,NA,many,CAISELGLAKVPSDYNEQFF,TGTGCCATCAGTGAGTTAGGGCTAGCGAAGGTTCCATCAGATTACAATGAGCAGTTCTTC
TRBJ2-2,TRBV6-4,NA,NA,CASSEGIVTGELFF,TGTGCCAGCAGTGAAGGCATCGTCACCGGGGAGCTGTTTTTT
TRBJ2-7,TRBV7-2,NA,many,CASSLEVSGRWYEQYF,TGTGCCAGCAGCTTAGAAGTTAGTGGGAGGTGGTACGAGCAGTACTTC
TRBJ1-4,TRBV2,NA,few,CASSEALGHRGATNEKLFF,TGTGCCAGCAGTGAAGCTCTGGGACATCGAGGGGCAACTAATGAAAAACTGTTTTTT
TRBJ2-2,TRBV5-1,TRBD1,NA,CASSSGTGYTGELFF,TGCGCCAGCAGCTCCGGGACAGGATACACCGGGGAGCTGTTTTTT
TRBJ2-3,TRBV20-1,TRBD2,many,CSARDWTSGRDTDTQYF,TGCAGTGCTAGAGATTGGACTAGCGGGAGGGACACAGATACGCAGTATTTT
TRBJ1-1,TRBV24-1,NA,NA,CATSDGGMNTEAFF,TGTGCCACCAGTGATGGGGGTATGAACACTGAAGCTTTCTTT
TRBJ1-1,TRBV7-3,NA,many,CASGLGTNTEAFF,TGTGCCAGTGGACTTGGAACGAACACTGAAGCTTTCTTT
TRBJ2-1,TRBV6-1,NA,NA,CASKEGSRVHEQFF,TGTGCCAGTAAGGAGGGCTCTCGCGTGCATGAGCAGTTCTTC
TRBJ2-7,TRBV2,NA,many,CASTRSAKLENYEQYF,TGTGCCAGCACAAGATCAGCGAAGCTTGAAAACTACGAGCAGTACTTC
TRBJ1-6,TRBV20-1,NA,many,CSARADVRGGLDSPLHF,TGCAGTGCTAGAGCGGACGTTCGGGGGGGATTGGATTCACCCCTCCACTTT
TRBJ2-5,TRBV5-1,NA,NA,CTSSQENGQETQYF,TGCACCAGCAGCCAAGAGAACGGACAAGAGACCCAGTACTTC
TRBJ2-5,TRBV20-1,TRBD2,NA,CSPAGLAGGETQYF,TGCAGTCCTGCCGGACTAGCGGGCGGGGAGACCCAGTACTTC
TRBJ2-7,TRBV11-2,TRBD2,many,CASSLALAGVYEQYF,TGTGCCAGCAGCTTAGCTCTAGCGGGAGTGTACGAGCAGTACTTC
TRBJ2-4,TRBV2,NA,many,CASSRTSDIQYF,TGTGCCAGCAGTCGTACCTCGGACATTCAGTACTTC
TRBJ2-5,TRBV28,NA,many,CASIGGVPPKETQYF,TGTGCCAGCATCGGAGGGGTTCCACCAAAAGAGACCCAGTACTTC
TRBJ2-7,TRBV3-1,NA,many,CASSQGLGTWTYEQYF,TGTGCCAGCAGCCAAGGTCTCGGGACTTGGACCTACGAGCAGTACTTC
TRBJ2-7,TRBV29-1,NA,NA,CSVEVDSGRFSYEQYF,TGCAGCGTTGAAGTTGACAGCGGGCGATTTTCCTACGAGCAGTACTTC
TRBJ2-2,TRBV5-1,NA,few,CASSFDRRNTGELFF,TGCGCCAGCAGCTTTGACAGGCGTAACACCGGGGAGCTGTTTTTT
TRBJ2-1,TRBV11-3,NA,many,CASRGPGDEQFF,TGTGCCAGCAGGGGCCCAGGGGATGAGCAGTTCTTC
TRBJ2-3,TRBV4-3,NA,many,CASSQDSDHTDTQYF,TGCGCCAGCAGCCAAGATAGCGACCACACAGATACGCAGTATTTT
TRBJ1-2,TRBV6-2/TRBV6-3,NA,few,CASTGTYGYTF,TGTGCCAGCACAGGGACCTATGGCTACACCTTC
TRBJ1-1,TRBV29-1,NA,NA,CSVSRTTIGFF,TGCAGCGTTTCGCGAACCACCATCGGTTTCTTT
TRBJ1-4,TRBV4-3,NA,few,CASSQIGEKLFF,TGCGCCAGCAGCCAAATCGGTGAAAAACTGTTTTTT
TRBJ1-5,TRBV6-1,TRBD1,few,CASSSTIPGQGFYSNQPQHF,TGTGCCAGCAGTTCCACAATCCCGGGACAGGGGTTTTATAGCAATCAGCCCCAGCATTTT